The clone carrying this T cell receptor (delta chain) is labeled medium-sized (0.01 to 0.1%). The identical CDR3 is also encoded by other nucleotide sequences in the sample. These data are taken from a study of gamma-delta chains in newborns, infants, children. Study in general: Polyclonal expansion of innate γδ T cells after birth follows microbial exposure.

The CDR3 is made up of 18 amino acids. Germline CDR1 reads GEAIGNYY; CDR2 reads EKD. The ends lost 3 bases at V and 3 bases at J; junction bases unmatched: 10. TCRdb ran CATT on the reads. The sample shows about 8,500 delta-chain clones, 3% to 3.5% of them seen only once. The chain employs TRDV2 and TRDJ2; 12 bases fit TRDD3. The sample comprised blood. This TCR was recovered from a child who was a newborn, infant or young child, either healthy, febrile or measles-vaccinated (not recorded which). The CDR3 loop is CACDQIPGGYALTAQLFF. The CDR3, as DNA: TGTGCCTGTGACCAGATTCCTGGGGGATACGCCCTGACAGCACAACTCTTCTTT.